The clone carrying this T cell receptor beta chain was seen a single time. V was trimmed by 5 bases and J by 4 bases, leaving 9 bases between them. The CDR3 consists of 13 residues. Per germline, CDR1 PRHDT and CDR2 FYEKMQ (reference sequence). The sample comes from a study of blood T cell repertoires in COVID-19. Study at large: From the United States, Italy and Spain came samples of acute and convalescent COVID-19. T cells, B-cell-depleted T cells, or PBMCs supplied cDNA or gDNA.

In the original processing: Estimation of nucleated cell counts relied on the amplification of reference gene primers. Profiled with immunoSEQ multiplex PCR; TCRdb holds only in-frame clones, not every one. V, J and clone size are those of that table, while D and trimming were read from the DNA. The repertoire holds 200,000 to 250,000 clones, roughly 82% seen once, with about 9% in the top ten. The sequence was obtained from a man between 45 and 60 years old with active or convalescent COVID-19. Sequenced material: peripheral blood. This chain joins TRBV13 and TRBJ1-5; TRBD1 is a possible D gene (6 bases). The CDR3 is CASSRQGNQPQHF. CDR3 coding DNA: TGTGCCAGCAGCCGCCAGGGGAATCAGCCCCAGCATTTT.